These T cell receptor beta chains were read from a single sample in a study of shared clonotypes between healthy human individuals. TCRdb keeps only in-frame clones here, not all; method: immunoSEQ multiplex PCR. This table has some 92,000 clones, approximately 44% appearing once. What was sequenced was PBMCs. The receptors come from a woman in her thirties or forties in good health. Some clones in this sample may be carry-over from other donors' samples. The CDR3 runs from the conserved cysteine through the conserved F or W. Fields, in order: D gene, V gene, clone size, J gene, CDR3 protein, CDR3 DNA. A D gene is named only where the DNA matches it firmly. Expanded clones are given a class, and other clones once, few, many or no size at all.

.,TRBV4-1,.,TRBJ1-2,CASSQGNLGLYGYTF,TGCGCCAGCAGCCAAGGAAATTTAGGCCTCTATGGCTACACCTTC
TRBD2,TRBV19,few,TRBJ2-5,CASSIAGGVETQYF,TGTGCCAGTAGTATAGCGGGAGGGGTGGAGACCCAGTACTTC
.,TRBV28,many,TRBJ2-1,CASTSAGLPSSYNEQFF,TGTGCCAGCACCTCGGCAGGGCTTCCTTCCTCCTACAATGAGCAGTTCTTC
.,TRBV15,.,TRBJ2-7,CATSRSSRAEQYF,TGTGCCACCAGCAGATCATCTAGGGCCGAGCAGTACTTC
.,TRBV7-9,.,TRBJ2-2,CASSLAGGSGELFF,TGTGCCAGCAGCTTAGCGGGAGGTTCCGGGGAGCTGTTTTTT
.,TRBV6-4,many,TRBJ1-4,CASGSGRPNEKLFF,TGTGCCAGCGGTAGCGGGCGGCCTAATGAAAAACTGTTTTTT
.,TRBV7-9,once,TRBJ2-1,CASSLAPTHNEQFF,TGTGCCAGCAGCTTAGCCCCGACACACAATGAGCAGTTCTTC
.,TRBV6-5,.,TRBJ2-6,CASRSRIAGANVLTF,TGTGCCAGCAGGTCTAGAATCGCTGGGGCCAACGTCCTGACTTTC
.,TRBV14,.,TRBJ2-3,CASSQSADTQYF,TGTGCCAGCAGCCAATCAGCCGATACGCAGTATTTT
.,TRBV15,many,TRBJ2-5,CATSRVGGGRIYRETQYF,TGTGCCACCAGCAGAGTGGGAGGGGGTCGGATATATAGAGAGACCCAGTACTTC
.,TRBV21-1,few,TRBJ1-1,CASIFDRGQVMNTEAFF,TGTGCCAGCATCTTCGACAGGGGGCAGGTTATGAACACTGAAGCTTTCTTT
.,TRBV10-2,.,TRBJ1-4,CASSESVKLFF,TGTGCCAGCAGTGAATCGGTGAAACTGTTTTTT
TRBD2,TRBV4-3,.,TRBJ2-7,CASSQGLAVNEQYF,TGCGCCAGCAGCCAAGGTCTAGCGGTCAACGAGCAGTACTTC
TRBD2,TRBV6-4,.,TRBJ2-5,CASSGTSGPQETQYF,TGTGCCAGCAGTGGGACTAGCGGGCCTCAAGAGACCCAGTACTTC
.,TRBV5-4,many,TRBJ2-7,CASSLGGSYSYEQYF,TGTGCCAGCAGCTTGGGGGGGAGTTACTCCTACGAGCAGTACTTC
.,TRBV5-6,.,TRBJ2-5,CASSLAVVRSSETQYF,TGTGCCAGCAGCTTGGCCGTGGTTCGTTCTTCAGAGACCCAGTACTTC
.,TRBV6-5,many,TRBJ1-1,CASRPTLSAEAFF,TGTGCCAGCAGGCCTACTCTTTCCGCTGAAGCTTTCTTT
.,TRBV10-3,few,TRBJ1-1,CAISPGRNTEAFF,TGTGCCATCAGCCCGGGACGGAACACTGAAGCTTTCTTT